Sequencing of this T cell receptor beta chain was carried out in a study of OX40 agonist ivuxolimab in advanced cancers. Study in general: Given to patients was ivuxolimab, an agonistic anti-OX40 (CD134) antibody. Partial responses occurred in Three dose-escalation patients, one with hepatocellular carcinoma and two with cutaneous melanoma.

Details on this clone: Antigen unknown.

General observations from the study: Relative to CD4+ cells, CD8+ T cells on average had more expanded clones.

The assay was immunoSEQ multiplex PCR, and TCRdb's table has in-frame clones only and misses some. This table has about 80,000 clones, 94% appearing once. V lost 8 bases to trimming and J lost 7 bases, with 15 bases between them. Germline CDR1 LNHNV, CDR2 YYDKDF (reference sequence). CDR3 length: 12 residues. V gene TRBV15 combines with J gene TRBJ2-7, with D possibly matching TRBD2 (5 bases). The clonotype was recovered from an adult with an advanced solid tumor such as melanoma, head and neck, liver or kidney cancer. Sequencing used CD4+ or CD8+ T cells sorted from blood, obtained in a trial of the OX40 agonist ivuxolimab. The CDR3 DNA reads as TGTGCCACCCGAGACGGACTGCAGGAGCAGTACTTC. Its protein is CATRDGLQEQYF.